Below, one TCR beta chain is given with its context. What it binds is not known. This specimen belongs to a study of cytomegalovirus exposure and HLA in healthy donors. About the research overall: In a later analysis, it was reported that the approximately 110 validation repertoires had been produced on the same platform as the 666 repertoires belonging to the first cohort.

TCRdb keeps only in-frame clones here, not all; method: immunoSEQ multiplex PCR. The profile shows approximately 270,000 clones, nearly 90% of them singletons. The study's findings and limits: TCR beta chains numbering roughly 150 were designated cytomegalovirus-associated. The majority of TCR sequences were rare, yet some public TCRs appeared in many donors.

The CDR3 loop spans 17 amino acids. Germline-derived CDR1 and CDR2 are LNHDA and SQIVND (reference sequence). Trimming removed 5 bases from V and 1 base from J, with 18 bases in between. The clonotype originates from a woman aged 18-29 years in good health and CMV-seronegative. Sequenced sample: PBMCs. The chain joins TRBV19 to TRBJ1-5; no definite D call. The CDR3 region has the DNA TGTGCCAGTAGTGCGAATTGGGAGGGAGGGAGCAATCAGCCCCAGCATTTT. The encoded protein is CASSANWEGGSNQPQHF.